This is a list of T cell receptor beta chains from one sample in a study of human versus mouse CDR3 diversity and MHC coevolution. Data came from immunoSEQ multiplex PCR; TCRdb stores just in-frame clones and leaves some out. Among tens of thousands of clones listed, roughly 93% were seen once. The sample comprised naive CD4+ T cells from blood. The receptors come from a person in their sixties or seventies in good health. Both conserved end residues are part of each CDR3. A D gene is named only where the DNA matches it firmly. For some rows the clone size is stated as once, few or many, or as a class when expanded; others skip it.

d_gene	len	abundance	v_gene	j_gene	CDR3aa	CDR3nt
TRBD2	16	-	TRBV2	TRBJ2-3	CASSERASGRTDTQYF	TGTGCCAGCAGTGAACGCGCTAGCGGGCGCACAGATACGCAGTATTTT
TRBD1	13	-	TRBV6-1	TRBJ2-7	CASNRDRNYEQYF	TGTGCCAGCAATAGGGACAGGAACTACGAGCAGTACTTC
TRBD2	14	-	TRBV2	TRBJ2-1	CASRPGLAGSGQFF	TGTGCCAGCAGACCGGGACTAGCGGGATCAGGGCAGTTCTTC
-	12	-	TRBV13	TRBJ2-7	CASSYQGYEQYF	TGTGCCAGCAGCTATCAGGGTTACGAGCAGTACTTC
TRBD2	16	-	TRBV5-4	TRBJ2-3	CASSFGAGGGPDTQYF	TGTGCCAGCAGCTTTGGCGCGGGAGGGGGCCCAGATACGCAGTATTTT
-	15	once	TRBV5-1	TRBJ2-1	CASSFGLDSRDEQFF	TGCGCCAGCAGCTTTGGGTTGGATTCCAGGGATGAGCAGTTCTTC
-	15	-	TRBV5-8	TRBJ2-7	CASSLARTPPYEQYF	TGTGCCAGCAGCTTGGCCAGGACACCCCCCTACGAGCAGTACTTC
TRBD1	15	-	TRBV19	TRBJ2-1	CASSVRTGSYNEQFF	TGTGCCAGTAGTGTAAGGACAGGGTCCTACAATGAGCAGTTCTTC
TRBD2	15	-	TRBV6-5	TRBJ2-7	CASSPTGTSPYEQYF	TGTGCCAGCAGTCCGACCGGGACTAGTCCCTACGAGCAGTACTTC
-	17	-	TRBV11-2	TRBJ1-3	CASSLLATGTSGNTIYF	TGTGCCAGCAGCTTACTGGCCACAGGGACCTCTGGAAACACCATATATTTT
TRBD2	16	-	TRBV19	TRBJ2-2	CASSIGASGINGELFF	TGTGCCAGTAGTATAGGAGCTAGCGGGATAAACGGGGAGCTGTTTTTT
-	17	-	TRBV11-2	TRBJ1-4	CASSLDSGAATNEKLFF	TGTGCCAGCAGCTTAGATAGTGGGGCTGCAACTAATGAAAAACTGTTTTTT
TRBD1	14	-	TRBV2	TRBJ1-1	CASSRGATDMRAFF	TGTGCCAGCAGCAGGGGGGCGACTGATATGAGGGCTTTCTTT
-	17	-	TRBV19	TRBJ2-1	CASSTPDRGGWDNEQFF	TGTGCCAGTAGTACTCCGGATCGTGGCGGTTGGGACAATGAGCAGTTCTTC
TRBD2	15	-	TRBV7-9	TRBJ2-5	CASSLAGGPGETQYF	TGTGCCAGCAGCTTAGCGGGAGGGCCAGGGGAGACCCAGTACTTC
-	16	once	TRBV18	TRBJ1-5	CASSSSSTGINQPQHF	TGTGCCAGCTCATCCTCTTCTACAGGGATCAATCAGCCCCAGCATTTT
TRBD2	18	few	TRBV5-1	TRBJ2-3	CASSLGRTTSGITDTQYF	TGCGCCAGCAGCTTGGGCCGGACGACTAGCGGCATCACAGATACGCAGTATTTT
TRBD2	14	-	TRBV5-1	TRBJ2-4	CASSPGLDFTIQYF	TGCGCCAGCAGCCCGGGACTAGATTTCACCATTCAGTACTTC
-	14	once	TRBV28	TRBJ2-2	CASSSGQNTGELFF	TGTGCCAGCAGTTCAGGACAAAACACCGGGGAGCTGTTTTTT
-	14	-	TRBV5-6	TRBJ2-7	CASSLYRVYYEQYF	TGTGCCAGCAGCTTATACAGGGTGTACTACGAGCAGTACTTC
-	13	-	TRBV6-6	TRBJ2-7	CASSYLGAYEQYF	TGTGCCAGCAGCTATCTAGGAGCCTACGAGCAGTACTTC
TRBD1	15	few	TRBV14	TRBJ1-1	CASSQGHRGYTEAFF	TGTGCCAGCAGCCAAGGTCACAGGGGATACACTGAAGCTTTCTTT
TRBD1	15	-	TRBV6-6	TRBJ1-5	CASSHSGQPGESQHF	TGTGCCAGCAGTCACTCGGGACAGCCGGGGGAGTCCCAGCATTTT
TRBD2	18	-	TRBV7-6	TRBJ2-7	CASSSGTSGSISLYEQYF	TGTGCCAGCAGCTCGGGGACTAGCGGGAGTATTTCTCTTTACGAGCAGTACTTC
-	14	-	TRBV6-5	TRBJ2-1	CASRGLSSYNEQFF	TGTGCCAGCAGGGGCTTAAGCTCCTACAATGAGCAGTTCTTC
TRBD1	13	-	TRBV11-2	TRBJ2-1	CASSAGTGIAQFF	TGTGCCAGCAGCGCCGGGACAGGGATAGCGCAGTTCTTC
-	14	once	TRBV5-1	TRBJ2-7	CASSLGTAAYEQYF	TGCGCCAGCAGCTTGGGGACAGCGGCCTACGAGCAGTACTTC
-	13	once	TRBV6-5	TRBJ1-1	CASSHHRGTEAFF	TGTGCCAGCTCCCACCACCGGGGGACTGAAGCTTTCTTT
TRBD2	15	-	TRBV6-5	TRBJ2-7	CASSSWTSGAYEQYF	TGTGCCAGCAGTTCTTGGACTAGCGGAGCCTACGAGCAGTACTTC
TRBD1	15	-	TRBV19	TRBJ1-5	CASRADRGNNQPQHF	TGTGCCAGTAGAGCGGACAGGGGGAACAATCAGCCCCAGCATTTT
TRBD2	13	-	TRBV29-1	TRBJ2-5	CSGRTSGMETQYF	TGCAGCGGACGGACTAGCGGGATGGAGACCCAGTACTTC
TRBD2	14	-	TRBV6-1	TRBJ2-3	CASRLAGGADTQYF	TGTGCCAGCAGATTAGCGGGAGGCGCAGATACGCAGTATTTT
-	15	-	TRBV6-6	TRBJ2-2	CASSPGELGTGELFF	TGTGCCAGCTCCCCAGGGGAGCTGGGAACCGGGGAGCTGTTTTTT
TRBD1	15	-	TRBV2	TRBJ1-1	CASRQGQGLSTEAFF	TGTGCCAGCAGACAGGGGCAGGGGTTGAGCACTGAAGCTTTCTTT
TRBD1	17	-	TRBV9	TRBJ2-5	CASSVGGTGGFGETQYF	TGTGCCAGCAGCGTAGGGGGGACAGGGGGTTTCGGAGAGACCCAGTACTTC
-	13	once	TRBV27	TRBJ1-2	CASSTGNGNGYTF	TGTGCCAGCTCGACAGGCAATGGGAATGGCTACACCTTC
TRBD2	15	-	TRBV5-4	TRBJ2-7	CASSWSGRGSYEQYF	TGTGCCAGCAGCTGGAGCGGGAGGGGCTCCTACGAGCAGTACTTC
TRBD2	16	-	TRBV9	TRBJ2-5	CASSVGLSGRWETQYF	TGTGCCAGCAGCGTAGGCCTTAGCGGGAGGTGGGAGACCCAGTACTTC
-	14	-	TRBV7-2	TRBJ1-3	CASSPPPSGNTIYF	TGTGCCAGCAGCCCTCCCCCCTCTGGAAACACCATATATTTT
TRBD2	16	-	TRBV5-8	TRBJ2-1	CASSLAASGGQNEQFF	TGTGCCAGCAGCTTGGCCGCTAGCGGGGGGCAGAATGAGCAGTTCTTC
-	17	few	TRBV10-3	TRBJ1-3	CAISKLGGENSGNTIYF	TGTGCCATCAGTAAACTCGGGGGGGAGAATTCTGGAAACACCATATATTTT
TRBD2	18	-	TRBV6-1	TRBJ2-2	CASSERGWASGNVGELFF	TGTGCCAGCAGTGAACGCGGTTGGGCTAGCGGGAACGTCGGGGAGCTGTTTTTT
TRBD1	15	once	TRBV6-5	TRBJ2-5	CASTSWGTARETQYF	TGTGCCAGCACCAGCTGGGGGACAGCGCGAGAGACCCAGTACTTC
-	18	-	TRBV27	TRBJ2-1	CASSLSARPGVWDNEQFF	TGTGCCAGCAGTTTATCCGCCCGTCCGGGAGTGTGGGACAATGAGCAGTTCTTC
-	14	-	TRBV11-2	TRBJ2-3	CASSSTSGTDTQYF	TGTGCCAGCAGCTCGACGAGCGGCACAGATACGCAGTATTTT
-	14	-	TRBV27	TRBJ1-2	CASSFSTANYGYTF	TGTGCCAGCAGTTTCTCAACAGCTAACTATGGCTACACCTTC
TRBD1	15	-	TRBV5-1	TRBJ2-7	CASSFRDRSSYEQYF	TGCGCCAGCAGCTTTCGGGACAGGAGCTCCTACGAGCAGTACTTC